These 6 T cell receptor beta chains were all obtained from the same sample, sequenced in a study of regulatory T cells in long-lasting Graves disease. Both iRepertoire HTBI primers and Arm-PCR of CDR3 regions were used to build the TCR beta libraries. TCRdb called the multiplex PCR reads again in MiXCR, with one record for every CDR3 protein. The repertoire holds 500,000 or so distinct CDR3 sequences, with around 15% as singletons. Described time point: newly diagnosed GD, antithyroid drugs for less than 3 months. PBMC-derived RNA was used for the TCR library. This sample also appeared in a second study, on T cells in Graves' hyperthyroidism and ophthalmopathy.

The source was peripheral blood mononuclear cells (PBMCs), collected at new diagnosis, from a patient treated with antithyroid drugs. Receptor source: a woman in her forties or fifties with Graves disease.

This chain joins TRBV10-3 and TRBJ2-1, with TRBD2 matching over 8 bases. CDR1 and CDR2 (germline): ENHRY, SYGVKD. CDR3 length: 16 residues. V lost 3 bases, J lost 0 bases, and 4 bases stayed unmatched. The CDR3 is CAISDTLAVSYNEQFF. The CDR3 DNA sequence: TGTGCCATCAGTGACACACTAGCGGTCTCCTACAATGAGCAGTTCTTC.

This clonotype was recorded a few times. V and J are TRBV18 and TRBJ1-4, with a weak D call TRBD1 (6 bases). Germline V gene data show CDR1 as KGHSH and CDR2 as LQKENI. Between the trimmed V and J ends, which lost 2 bases and 13 bases, there was a span of 26 bases. The CDR3 totals 17 residues. The CDR3 nucleotides are TGTGCCAGCTCACCAGGGCAGGGGATGTTCCCAGGCCGGGGACTGTTTTTT. Translating it yields CASSPGQGMFPGRGLFF.

As regards this clonotype: A much larger clone lies a single base off, so this may be a read error. CDR3 sequence reads: CASQMGGPGKETQYF. In DNA, the CDR3 is TGTGCCAGCCAAATGGGGGGGCCAGGCAAAGAGACCCAGTACTTC. The gene calls are TRBV6-2 or TRBV6-3 and TRBJ2-1, with a possible D match to TRBD2 (7 bases). With the DNA end fitting TRBJ2-5 better, the J assignment may be wrong. The CDR3 loop spans 15 amino acids. Per germline, CDR1 MNHEY and CDR2 SVGEGT.

This clonotype was counted ten times or more. V gene TRBV29-1 combines with J gene TRBJ2-5, with 8 positions matching TRBD1. In germline, CDR1 is SQVTM, CDR2 ANQGSEA. The trim removed 7 bases at V and 5 bases at J, leaving 6 bases unmatched. This CDR3 has 12 residues. CDR3 sequence (DNA): TGCAGCGGAAGGACAGGGACGGAGACCCAGTACTTC. Translated: CSGRTGTETQYF.

This clonotype was counted at least ten times. J is TRBJ2-1 and V is TRBV2; TRBD2 aligns across 16 bases. CDR3 length: 15 residues. V gave up 6 bases and J gave up 8 bases; unmatched junction bases: 4. Per the germline V gene, CDR1 is SNHLY and CDR2 is FYNNEI. The CDR3 loop is CASSPGTSGRDEQFF. Here the CDR3 DNA reads TGTGCCAGCAGCCCCGGGACTAGCGGGAGGGATGAGCAGTTCTTC.

The table lists this clonotype with many counts. The rearrangement links TRBV27 to TRBJ2-1; D uncertain. Germline assignment: CDR1 MNHEY and CDR2 SMNVEV (reference sequence). CDR3 length: 15 amino acids. Trimming removed 3 bases from V and 6 bases from J, with 15 bases in between. The CDR3: CASSLGNRAINEQFF. CDR3 nucleotides: TGTGCCAGCAGTTTGGGGAACCGGGCAATCAATGAGCAGTTCTTC.